This T cell receptor (beta chain) stems from a study of graft-versus-host responses after intestinal transplantation. In the study overall: Recipients across the board were started on anti-thymocyte globulin induction, then kept on tacrolimus and steroids for about 3 years.

Findings and limits, study-wide: GvH clones turned up in recipient marrow; some had shown up first in ileum or blood.

This clone was recorded a few times. Some clones are missing from TCRdb's copy, which holds only in-frame ones; the method was immunoSEQ multiplex PCR. The sample lists 6,700 or so clones; over 20% were seen once. Co-plating was performed using around 200,000 CFSE-labeled responder cells and around 200,000 irradiated, violet-dye-labeled stimulator cells. Researchers sorted proliferating CFSE-low CD3+CD4+ and CD3+CD8+ responders once the reaction had finished. The CDR3 covers 16 residues. The V gene's germline CDR1 is SNHLY and CDR2 FYNNEI. V was trimmed by 6 bases and J by 5 bases, leaving 22 bases between them.

Sequenced here: alloreactive CD4+ T cells from a mixed lymphocyte reaction culture, sampled before transplantation. The subset was: CFSE-low proliferating T cells sorted from approximately 6-day pre-transplant mixed lymphocyte reaction (GvH or HvG direction). This clonotype was sampled from a human patient who was an organ donor for intestinal transplantation. V and J are TRBV2 and TRBJ2-5; D is unresolved. The CDR3 loop reads CASREWRAETRETQYF. The CDR3 DNA reads as TGTGCCAGCAGGGAGTGGCGAGCAGAGACTCGGGAGACCCAGTACTTC.